A single sample is the source of the 32 T cell receptor beta chains below, sequenced in a study of CD8+ T cells in alopecia areata. Once RNA had been extracted, it was reverse transcribed into cDNA to act as the sequencing template. Here immunoSEQ multiplex PCR was the method, and the copy in TCRdb shows in-frame clones only, minus some. There are 200,000 to 300,000 clones in the sample, none observed a single time. Cell sorting was performed on pooled cutaneous lymph node cells with CD4, CD8alpha, NKG2D, NKG2ACE and other markers. The sample comprised CD4+ T cells sorted from a lymph node. These receptors all stem from a C3H/HeJ mouse with alopecia areata. The MHC haplotype of the strain is H2-k.

A word on this clone: Each gene name is a mouse one. The CDR3 end falls 4 residues outside the read, so it is completed with the germline J gene. The chain couples TRBV31 to TRBJ2-5; 9 bases agree with TRBD1. Germline V gene lookup returns CDR1 GKSSPN and CDR2 SITVG. The CDR3 consists of 15 residues. Here the CDR3 reads CAWSIFTGGRDTQYF. The part of the CDR3 DNA that was read is TGTGCCTGGAGTATCTTCACAGGGGGCAGAGAC.

Note on this clone: Genes and germline come from the mouse. The DNA ends 4 residues before the CDR3 does, and the rest of the CDR3 is filled in from the germline J gene. The sample carries other DNA sequences with the same CDR3. This rearrangement joins TRBV13-1 to TRBJ2-3, with 8 nucleotides matching TRBD1. This CDR3 has 16 amino acids. Trimming removed 0 bases from V and 0 bases from J; junction bases left unmatched: 3. CDR1 is NSHNY and CDR2 is SYGAGN in the germline V gene. The CDR3 spells CASSDAGGVSAETLYF. The part of the CDR3 DNA that was read is TGTGCCAGCAGTGATGCAGGGGGCGTGAGTGCAGAA.

This clone was counted only a few times. All gene names here are mouse names. The read ends 3 residues shy of where the CDR3 ends; the end is completed using the germline J gene. Other DNA variants within this sample encode the same CDR3. This chain joins TRBV13-2 and TRBJ1-6, with 7 bases lining up with TRBD1. TRBJ1-6 is filed as an ORF, its function uncertain. This CDR3 has 14 amino acids. Germline CDR1 is NNHNN and CDR2 is SYGAGS (reference sequence). J was trimmed by 3 bases and V by 5 bases; bases with no gene match: 2. The CDR3: CASGAGGYNSPLYF. The DNA read from the CDR3 is TGTGCCAGCGGGGCAGGGGGCTATAATTCGCCC.

Turning to this clone: Gene names and germline match the mouse. The observed sequence ends 4 residues before the CDR3 terminus, with the missing tail filled in from the germline J gene. V is TRBV19 and J is TRBJ1-1, with a tentative D call TRBD1 (6 bases). This CDR3 comprises 13 residues. The V end lost 6 bases, the J end lost 1 base, and 10 bases lay between the germline ends. Germline V CDR1 and CDR2: FNHDT, SITEND (reference sequence). The part of the CDR3 DNA that was read is TGTGCCAGCACCCGGGACAAAAACACA. Translation: CASTRDKNT. The CDR3 reads in full as CASTRDKNTEVFF.

This clone was counted many times. Gene names denote mouse genes. The CDR3 goes on 4 residues after the read ends, and that part is filled in from the germline J gene. The same CDR3 arises from other DNA sequences in this sample as well. The V gene is TRBV1, the J gene TRBJ2-3; D ambiguous. The CDR3 runs 13 residues. The germline CDR1 and CDR2 sequences are NSQYPW and LRSPGD (reference sequence). Incomplete CDR3 DNA: TGCACCTGCAGTGCAGATCGAGGAGAA. Translated, it gives CTCSADRGE. The whole CDR3 protein reads CTCSADRGETLYF.

To note about this clone: The gene symbols are mouse symbols. The read halts 4 residues ahead of the CDR3 end, with the missing end drawn from the germline J gene. The chain joins TRBV1 to TRBJ2-3; D gene unclear. Germline V gene data show CDR1 as NSQYPW and CDR2 as LRSPGD (reference sequence). The CDR3 is made up of 11 amino acids. This CDR3 is CTCSDKETLYF. Incomplete CDR3 DNA: TGCACCTGCAGTGACAAAGAA.

This clone was counted a few times. The germline and genes are mouse ones. The read comes to an end 4 residues before the CDR3 does, leaving the germline J gene to fill in the end. J is TRBJ2-5 and V is TRBV13-1; unclear D gene. Germline V gene data show CDR1 as NSHNY and CDR2 as SYGAGN. The CDR3 has 13 residues. The sequenced CDR3 bases are TGTGCCAGCAGTGATGGTCAGGAAGAC. It translates to CASSDGQED. The full CDR3 is CASSDGQEDTQYF.

A note on this clone: Gene names refer to mouse genes. From the germline J gene comes the end of the CDR3, since the read stops 4 residues before it. The same CDR3 is also encoded by other DNA sequences in this sample. This chain uses TRBV13-1 with TRBJ2-2, with 7 bases that match TRBD2. The ends lost 0 bases at V and 2 bases at J; junction bases unmatched: 4. Germline CDR1 is NSHNY and CDR2 is SYGAGN. The CDR3 is made up of 16 amino acids. The CDR3 is CASSDVWGSNTGQLYF. CDR3 DNA (partial): TGTGCCAGCAGTGATGTCTGGGGGTCTAACACCGGG.

Of note for this clone: These gene names are mouse names. The read is 4 residues too short to cover the CDR3 end, so that end is filled in from the germline J gene. This sequence joins TRBV13-1 and TRBJ2-3; D is possibly TRBD1 (7 bases). V was clipped by 0 bases and J by 0 bases, with 11 bases between them. Per germline, CDR1 NSHNY and CDR2 SYGAGN. The CDR3 loop spans 16 amino acids. Incomplete CDR3 DNA: TGTGCCAGCAGTGATGCAAGGGGGCGAAGTGCAGAA. This encodes CASSDARGRSAE. The entire CDR3 protein is CASSDARGRSAETLYF.

On this clone: Gene names and germline refer to mouse. Read sequence stops 4 residues before the CDR3 end, and the germline J gene provides the missing end. This chain links TRBV13-1 with TRBJ1-2; tentatively, D is TRBD1 (5 bases). Trimming shortened V by 2 bases and J by 4 bases, and 15 bases separated the two germline ends. Germline CDR1 is NSHNY and CDR2 is SYGAGN. CDR3 length: 15 amino acids. The DNA read from the CDR3 is TGTGCCAGCAGTGAATCAGGAGGGGAGGGCTCC. Residues: CASSESGGEGS. Given in full, the CDR3 is CASSESGGEGSDYTF.

This clone came up many times. Gene names and germline match the mouse. The CDR3 sequence: CASTRDRVSDYTF. CDR3 DNA, as far as it was read: TGTGCCAGCACCCGGGACAGGGTCTCC. The chain employs TRBV13-1 and TRBJ1-2, with 9 bases identical to TRBD1. The read comes to an end 4 residues before the CDR3 does, leaving the germline J gene to fill in the end. V gave up 6 bases and J gave up 4 bases; unmatched junction bases: 4. The V gene's germline CDR1 is NSHNY and CDR2 SYGAGN. This CDR3 contains 13 residues.

As regards this clone: Gene names and germline match the mouse. Sequencing ends 4 residues short of the CDR3 end; the germline J gene provides the rest. The same CDR3 is also encoded by other DNA sequences in this sample. The rearrangement uses TRBV19 and TRBJ2-5, with D possibly being TRBD1 (6 bases). The CDR3 spans 13 residues. Germline CDR1 FNHDT, CDR2 SITEND (reference sequence). Trimming cost V 2 bases and J 3 bases, with 7 bases left between them. The CDR3 DNA, read in part, is TGTGCCAGCAGTATCCAGGGGCAAGAC. Amino acids: CASSIQGQD. The CDR3 in full is CASSIQGQDTQYF.

About this clone itself: The genes and germline here are from mouse. The read ends 4 residues early relative to the CDR3; the germline J gene fills the gap. The chain links TRBV1 to TRBJ2-5; no clear D. The CDR3 spans 15 residues. CDR1 and CDR2 (germline): NSQYPW, LRSPGD (reference sequence). Trimming cost V 0 bases and J 0 bases, with 7 bases left between them. CDR3 amino acids: CTCSADLDNQDTQYF. CDR3 DNA (partial): TGCACCTGCAGTGCAGATCTGGATAACCAAGAC.

Concerning this clone: These gene names are mouse names. The read halts 4 residues ahead of the CDR3 end, with the missing end drawn from the germline J gene. Other DNA sequences in this sample translate to the same CDR3. The chain joins TRBV19 to TRBJ2-3, with D possibly being TRBD2 (5 bases). V lost 2 bases and J lost 0, with 7 bases in between. The V gene's germline CDR1 is FNHDT and CDR2 SITEND (reference sequence). This CDR3 contains 14 residues. CDR3 sequence reads: CASSIRTSAETLYF. Incomplete CDR3 DNA: TGTGCCAGCAGTATCCGGACTAGTGCAGAA.

As concerns this clone: Germline and genes here are mouse. The CDR3 is cut off 4 residues early in the read; its end comes from the germline J gene. V usage is TRBV29 and J usage is TRBJ2-3, with 8 bases lining up with TRBD2. There are 15 residues in the CDR3. The germline gives CDR1 MSHET, CDR2 SYDVDS. With V trimmed by 2 bases and J by 2 bases, 3 bases remained unmatched. This chain's CDR3 is CASSLGGATAETLYF. Partial CDR3 DNA: TGTGCTAGCAGTTTAGGGGGGGCGACTGCAGAA.

This clone was seen a handful of times. The listed genes are named as in mouse. The CDR3 end falls 4 residues outside the read, so it is completed with the germline J gene. V is TRBV31 and J is TRBJ2-5, with 8 nucleotides matching TRBD1. Germline loops: CDR1 GKSSPN, CDR2 SITVG. This CDR3 has 13 residues. The covered CDR3 bases are TGTGCCTGGAGTCGGACAGGGAAAGAC. Translating it yields CAWSRTGKD. The whole CDR3 is CAWSRTGKDTQYF.

To note about this clone: Genes here carry mouse names. The read halts 4 residues ahead of the CDR3 end, with the missing end drawn from the germline J gene. Other DNA sequences of this sample code for an identical CDR3. This chain connects TRBV1 to TRBJ2-3; the D gene is possibly TRBD2 (6 bases). CDR1 NSQYPW and CDR2 LRSPGD come from the germline V gene (reference sequence). Between the trimmed V and J ends, which lost 3 bases and 0 bases, there was a span of 10 bases. The CDR3 spans 15 residues. The CDR3 spells CTCSAATGSAETLYF. Partial CDR3 DNA: TGCACCTGCAGTGCGGCGACTGGTAGTGCAGAA.

This clone has just a few counts. The genes and germline here are from mouse. Sequencing ends 4 residues short of the CDR3 end; the germline J gene provides the rest. This sequence joins TRBV31 and TRBJ2-5; the D gene is possibly TRBD1 (6 bases). The CDR3 covers 14 residues. The germline gives CDR1 GKSSPN, CDR2 SITVG. Incomplete CDR3 DNA: TGTGCCTGGAGCGAGGGCAGGGGAGAAGAC. Protein product: CAWSEGRGED. The whole CDR3 protein is CAWSEGRGEDTQYF.

A word on this clone: Here the gene names and germline are mouse. The read ends 4 residues shy of where the CDR3 ends; the end is completed using the germline J gene. The chain joins TRBV29 to TRBJ1-1; D possibly corresponds to TRBD1 (6 bases). Germline V gene data show CDR1 as MSHET and CDR2 as SYDVDS. CDR3 length equals 14 residues. The CDR3 bases that were read are TGTGCTAGCAGTTTATCTGCAGGGGAGACA. Translating it yields CASSLSAGET. The entire CDR3 sequence reads CASSLSAGETEVFF. Filled out from reference TRBV29 and TRBJ1-1, the complete variable domain reads DMKVTQMPRYLIKRMGENVLLECGQDMSHETMYWYRQDPGLGLQLIYISYDVDSNSEGDIPKGYRVSRKKREHFSLILDSAKTNQTSVYFCASSLSAGETEVFFGKGTRLTVV.

This clone was found many times. Genes here carry mouse names. The observed sequence ends 4 residues before the CDR3 terminus, with the missing tail filled in from the germline J gene. The J gene is TRBJ1-2, the V gene TRBV17, with D uncertain. V shed 4 bases and J shed 1 base, with 7 bases lying between them. Germline V gives CDR1 MNHDT, CDR2 YYDKIL. This CDR3 has 13 residues. CDR3 in amino acids: CASSTQKNSDYTF. CDR3 bases read: TGTGCTAGCAGTACCCAAAAAAACTCC.

At least ten counts were recorded for this clone. Germline and genes here are mouse. The read falls 4 residues short of the CDR3 end, and the missing part is taken from the germline J gene. V and J are TRBV13-2 and TRBJ2-1; D might be TRBD2 (6 bases). V shed 4 bases and J shed 4 bases, with 9 bases lying between them. This CDR3 spans 13 amino acids. CDR1 and CDR2 (germline): NNHNN, SYGAGS (reference sequence). The CDR3 reads CASGTGRYAEQFF. The CDR3 DNA, read in part, is TGTGCCAGCGGTACTGGGAGGTATGCT.

This clone has only a few counts. The gene names given are mouse names. Read coverage stops 4 residues before the CDR3 terminus; the germline J gene supplies the remainder. The rearrangement uses TRBV5 and TRBJ2-5; TRBD2 agrees at 10 bases. CDR1 is LGHNA and CDR2 is YNLKQL in the germline V gene (reference sequence). This CDR3 spans 14 amino acids. The chain's CDR3 is CASSSDWGEDTQYF. The covered CDR3 bases are TGTGCCAGCAGCTCCGACTGGGGGGAAGAC.

The sample holds a few counts of this clone. The genes are named according to mouse. Read data end 4 residues before the CDR3 end; the end is taken from the germline J gene. The chain couples TRBV5 to TRBJ2-7; tentative D call: TRBD1 (6 bases). The CDR3 is 14 amino acids. The germline V gene has CDR1 LGHNA and CDR2 YNLKQL (reference sequence). Trimming stripped 0 bases from V and 3 bases from J, with 9 bases between. Incomplete CDR3 DNA: TGTGCCAGCAGCCAAGAAGCCAGGGGCTAT. Encoded protein: CASSQEARGY. The whole CDR3 is CASSQEARGYEQYF.

In the case of this clone: Gene names and germline match the mouse. Read coverage stops 4 residues before the CDR3 terminus; the germline J gene supplies the remainder. The chain carries TRBV4 and TRBJ2-5; 8 positions match TRBD2. This CDR3 has 13 amino acids. Germline V CDR1 and CDR2: LGHDT, YNNKQL (reference sequence). The CDR3 region is CASSWRGGDTQYF. The DNA read from the CDR3 is TGTGCCAGCAGCTGGAGGGGGGGCGAC.

Note on this clone: Genes and germline are mouse. The CDR3 end lies 4 residues beyond the end of the read and is filled in from the germline J gene. The chain is built from TRBV13-2 and TRBJ2-7, with TRBD2 matching 8 bases. Germline V gene data show CDR1 as NNHNN and CDR2 as SYGAGS (reference sequence). The length of the CDR3 is 14 residues. With 2 bases clipped from V and 2 bases from J, the junction kept 3 bases outside the gene matches. The CDR3 reads CASGELGGAYEQYF. Partial CDR3 DNA: TGTGCCAGCGGTGAGCTGGGGGGCGCCTAT.

This clone was seen a few times. The gene names here belong to mouse. The CDR3 goes on 4 residues after the read ends, and that part is filled in from the germline J gene. The J gene is TRBJ2-7, the V gene TRBV13-1; 7 bases are a match to TRBD1. The CDR3 is 14 residues long. The V segment lost 3 bases and the J segment 3 bases; nucleotides outside the gene matches: 6. The germline gives CDR1 NSHNY, CDR2 SYGAGN. CDR3: CASSGPGQLYEQYF. The sequenced part of the CDR3 DNA is TGTGCCAGCAGTGGTCCGGGACAGCTCTAT.

A few counts support this clone. The genes and germline here are from mouse. Coverage ceases 4 residues before the CDR3 finishes, and the germline J gene fills in the end. Other DNA sequences within the sample encode an identical CDR3. This sequence joins TRBV13-1 and TRBJ2-3; 10 nucleotides agree with TRBD1. V shed 5 bases and J 0 bases; nucleotides not matched to a gene: 3. This CDR3 has 15 amino acids. In germline, CDR1 is NSHNY, CDR2 SYGAGN. The CDR3 spells CASRGTGASAETLYF. The covered CDR3 bases are TGTGCCAGCAGGGGGACAGGGGCTAGTGCAGAA.

In its sample, this clone was seen a few times. The germline and genes are mouse ones. The sequenced fragment ends 4 residues before the CDR3 boundary, so the rest is inferred from the germline J gene. The identical CDR3 is also encoded by other nucleotide sequences in the sample. The chain uses TRBV5 and TRBJ1-1, with a tentative D call TRBD1 (5 bases). The CDR3 loop spans 12 amino acids. Germline V gives CDR1 LGHNA, CDR2 YNLKQL (reference sequence). CDR3 bases read: TGTGCCAGCAGCCAACAGGGAGGA. Its translation is CASSQQGG. The full CDR3 sequence reads CASSQQGGEVFF.

This clone has a handful of counts. Gene labels here are mouse ones. The read is 4 residues too short to cover the CDR3 end, so that end is filled in from the germline J gene. This rearrangement joins TRBV19 to TRBJ2-1; 7 bases map to TRBD1. Trimming at V came to 4 bases and at J to 4 bases, leaving 8 bases not matched to a gene. This CDR3 is 15 amino acids long. In germline, CDR1 is FNHDT, CDR2 SITEND (reference sequence). The CDR3 loop reads CASSPPGTVYAEQFF. CDR3 DNA, as far as it was read: TGTGCCAGCAGTCCTCCCGGGACAGTATATGCT.

To note about this clone: Gene names and germline match the mouse. The CDR3 end is not reached by the read, which stops 4 residues before it; the germline J gene fills it in. The V gene is TRBV1, the J gene TRBJ2-2; 7 bases are a match to TRBD1. Per germline, CDR1 NSQYPW and CDR2 LRSPGD (reference sequence). The CDR3 consists of 15 residues. J gave up 2 bases and V 4 bases, and 4 bases lay outside the gene matches. CDR3 in amino acids: CTCSDQTGNTGQLYF. CDR3 DNA, as far as it was read: TGCACCTGCAGTGACCAGACAGGGAACACCGGG.

Comments on this clone: Gene names denote mouse genes. The CDR3 is cut off 4 residues early in the read; its end comes from the germline J gene. The rearrangement joins TRBV19 to TRBJ2-4; TRBD2 aligns across 11 bases. Per germline, CDR1 FNHDT and CDR2 SITEND (reference sequence). J gave up 0 bases and V 2 bases, and 2 bases lay outside the gene matches. CDR3 length equals 16 residues. The part of the CDR3 DNA that was read is TGTGCCAGCAGTATGGGACTGGGGGCTAGTCAAAAC. This translates into CASSMGLGASQN. The full CDR3 protein reads CASSMGLGASQNTLYF.

This clone was found a few times. Gene and germline names: mouse. The CDR3 is cut off 4 residues early in the read; its end comes from the germline J gene. The chain carries TRBV13-1 and TRBJ2-5, with 12 nucleotides matching TRBD2. V was clipped by 6 bases and J by 0 bases; unmatched bases: 2. The CDR3 sequence is 15 residues long. Germline V CDR1 and CDR2: NSHNY, SYGAGN. The CDR3 bases that were read are TGTGCCAGCAAGGGACTGGGGGGCAACCAAGAC. Encoded protein: CASKGLGGNQD. The entire CDR3 sequence reads CASKGLGGNQDTQYF.